This TCR beta chain was observed in a study of CD8 T cells in Susac syndrome. General study points: Only a relatively small number of individuals were included in the TCR sequencing and HLA analysis.

When the RNA was reverse transcribed, random hexamers were used with an input of roughly 0.5 to 1 ug. The CDR3 of TCR beta was amplified by immunoSEQ multiplex PCR across 54 Vbeta and 13 Jbeta. TCRdb recomputed calls from the immunoSEQ multiplex PCR reads with MiXCR, one row per CDR3 protein. In the table there are around 280,000 distinct CDR3 sequences, 92% of which are singletons. The CDR3 has 15 amino acids. CD8+ and CD4+ T cells taken from blood had their TCR beta sequenced. Turning to this clonotype: Its antigen is not known.

This TCR was sampled from a human donor with multiple sclerosis. The gene calls are TRBV21-1 and TRBJ1-1; TRBD1, the D gene given by the table, was not confirmed from the DNA. TRBV21-1 counts as a pseudogene. Sequencing was carried out using CD4+ T cells from PBMCs. Written as DNA, the CDR3 is TGTGCCAGCACCCTAAGCAGGGGGCGAGATACTGAAGCTTTCTTT. Its protein product is CASTLSRGRDTEAFF.